These T cell receptor beta chains were read from a single sample in a study of blood T cell repertoires in COVID-19. The assay was immunoSEQ multiplex PCR, and TCRdb's table has in-frame clones only and misses some. The sample has about 110,000 clones, around 83% seen once. The sample taken for sequencing was peripheral blood. Every receptor here comes from a human donor in a cohort sampled during active COVID-19. Each CDR3 is given with its conserved first and last residue. D genes are given only for firm matches. A row's size may be missing; if present it is once, few, many or a size class.

V	D	J	size	DNA	CDR3
TRBV7-3	TRBD2	TRBJ2-5	NA	TGTGCCAGCAGCCCGGGACTACCTCAAGAGACCCAGTACTTC	CASSPGLPQETQYF
TRBV19	TRBD2	TRBJ2-3	NA	TGTGCCAGTAGTATAGGATCGGCGGGGGTAAATACGCAGTATTTT	CASSIGSAGVNTQYF
TRBV6-5	NA	TRBJ2-7	NA	TGTGCCAGCAGACCATTACGAGGGTCGGACGAGCAGTACTTC	CASRPLRGSDEQYF
TRBV6-5	NA	TRBJ1-6	NA	TGTGCCAGCAGGCCTGGGGGGGCCGCTAATTCACCCCTCCACTTT	CASRPGGAANSPLHF
TRBV12-3/TRBV12-4	NA	TRBJ2-2	NA	TGTGCCAGCAGTTTCGTGGCATACGGGGAGCTGTTTTTT	CASSFVAYGELFF
TRBV3-1/TRBV3-2	TRBD1	TRBJ1-5	NA	TGTGCCAGCAGCTCGGACAGGGAACGGCCCCAGCATTTT	CASSSDRERPQHF
TRBV2	NA	TRBJ2-3	NA	TGTGCCAGCAGTCTGGACTCCACAGATACGCAGTATTTT	CASSLDSTDTQYF
TRBV29-1	NA	TRBJ1-2	NA	TGCAGCGTGACGGGGGGAAACTATGGCTACACCTTC	CSVTGGNYGYTF
TRBV5-4	NA	TRBJ2-1	NA	TGTGCCAGCAGCCTGGGGGAGGTGGGGAGTTCTGAGCAGTTCTTC	CASSLGEVGSSEQFF
TRBV6-6	NA	TRBJ2-2	NA	TGTGCCAGCAGTTACCCCGAGGGAACCGGGGAGCTGTTTTTT	CASSYPEGTGELFF
TRBV5-1	NA	TRBJ1-3	NA	TGCGCCAGCAGCTTGGGGGGTACGGACAGCTCTGGAAACACCATATATTTT	CASSLGGTDSSGNTIYF
TRBV2	NA	TRBJ2-3	NA	TGTGCCAGCAGTGAAGCGCCCGGGGTCACAGATACGCAGTATTTT	CASSEAPGVTDTQYF
TRBV4-1	NA	TRBJ2-6	NA	TGCGCCAGCAGCCAAAACTACGCAGGGGCCTCAGGTGGGGCCAACGTCCTGACTTTC	CASSQNYAGASGGANVLTF
TRBV2	NA	TRBJ1-5	NA	TGTGCCAGCACCAGTGAGCGTGTCGGGCCCCAGCATTTT	CASTSERVGPQHF
TRBV6-6	NA	TRBJ1-2	NA	TGTGCCAGCAGTTACCTGGGCTCAGACTACAATGGCTACACCTTC	CASSYLGSDYNGYTF
TRBV19	TRBD1	TRBJ1-6	NA	TGTGCCAGTAGTATAGCTGGAGACAGGGATAATTCACCCCTCCACTTT	CASSIAGDRDNSPLHF
TRBV7-9	TRBD1	TRBJ1-1	NA	TGTGCCAGCAGCTCGGGACAGAGCCTTAATAAGGCTGAAGCTTTCTTT	CASSSGQSLNKAEAFF
TRBV21-1	NA	TRBJ1-6	NA	TGTGCCAGCAGCAAACCCCCAGGGATGTTTTCACCCCTCCACTTT	CASSKPPGMFSPLHF
TRBV6-5	NA	TRBJ1-5	NA	TGTGCCAGCAGTCGCCTAAATCAGCCCCAGCATTTT	CASSRLNQPQHF
TRBV4-2	TRBD1	TRBJ1-5	once	TGTGCCAGCAGCCAAGACGCAACAGGGGGTGGCAATCAGCCCCAGCATTTT	CASSQDATGGGNQPQHF
TRBV27	NA	TRBJ2-5	NA	TGTGCCAGCAGTTTCCTAGGACTAGCAGGGGGTGGAGAGACCCAGTACTTC	CASSFLGLAGGGETQYF
TRBV4-1	NA	TRBJ1-1	NA	TGCGCCAGCAGCCTAGGGAGTAGCACTGAAGCTTTCTTT	CASSLGSSTEAFF
TRBV5-1	TRBD1	TRBJ1-1	NA	TGCGCCAGCAGCTTGAAGGGGGCGGATACTGAAGCTTTCTTT	CASSLKGADTEAFF
TRBV4-2	NA	TRBJ1-5	NA	TGTGCCAGCAGCCAAGTCCCGGGACAAGCGGCGTATAAGAGCAATCAGCCCCAGCATTTT	CASSQVPGQAAYKSNQPQHF
TRBV27	NA	TRBJ2-7	NA	TGTGCCAGCAGTTTGGGTTCGGTCCCAGGCTCCTACGAGCAGTACTTC	CASSLGSVPGSYEQYF
TRBV27	NA	TRBJ1-4	NA	TGTGCCAGCAGCTCGGAACCCGTTTCCTGGGGCACGCCTGCAACTAATGAAAAACTGTTTTTT	CASSSEPVSWGTPATNEKLFF
TRBV2	NA	TRBJ2-5	NA	TGTGCCAGCAATCTTTTGGAGGACGGAGAGACCCAGTACTTC	CASNLLEDGETQYF
TRBV3-1/TRBV3-2	NA	TRBJ1-2	once	TGTGCCAGCAGCCAATACCCAGGGGTTGACTATGGCTACACCTTC	CASSQYPGVDYGYTF
TRBV25-1	TRBD1	TRBJ2-7	NA	TGTGCCAGCAGTGACCCTCGCGACAGGGAGAGCGAGCAGTACTTC	CASSDPRDRESEQYF
TRBV2	NA	TRBJ1-4	NA	TGTGCCAGCAGTCCGACACTTTCTAATGAAAAACTGTTTTTT	CASSPTLSNEKLFF
TRBV18	TRBD1	TRBJ2-7	once	TGTGCCAGCTCCCCGACAGGGGCATCCTACGAGCAGTACTTC	CASSPTGASYEQYF
TRBV5-1	TRBD1	TRBJ2-3	many	TGCGCCAGCAGCTTGGGGACAGGCCCCGGCCATCACACAGATACGCAGTATTTT	CASSLGTGPGHHTDTQYF
TRBV4-3	NA	TRBJ1-1	NA	TGCGCCAGCAGCCAAGACGGGGAGGACACTGAAGCTTTCTTT	CASSQDGEDTEAFF
TRBV5-1	TRBD1	TRBJ1-1	NA	TGCGCCAGCAGCCCGGGACAGGGAACTGGGAACACTGAAGCTTTCTTT	CASSPGQGTGNTEAFF
TRBV25-1	TRBD2	TRBJ2-1	NA	TGTGCCAGCAGTGAATATCATGTGGCTGGCGGGAGGAATGAGCAGTTCTTC	CASSEYHVAGGRNEQFF
TRBV7-3	NA	TRBJ2-3	NA	TGTGCCAGCAGCTTTACCAATTTAGGCACAGATACGCAGTATTTT	CASSFTNLGTDTQYF
TRBV27	NA	TRBJ2-7	NA	TGTGCCAGCAGTCCGCACTGGACAGCCTACGAGCAGTACTTC	CASSPHWTAYEQYF
TRBV7-2	NA	TRBJ2-7	NA	TGTGCCAGCAGCTCTCGTAGGGAGACCTACGAGCAGTACTTC	CASSSRRETYEQYF
TRBV2	TRBD2	TRBJ2-3	NA	TGTGCCAGCAGTGAGGGGACTAGCGGGGGGGTAAGCACAGATACGCAGTATTTT	CASSEGTSGGVSTDTQYF
TRBV2	TRBD2	TRBJ2-5	NA	TGTGCCAGCAGTAACCATGGACTAGCGGGAGTACTGGGGGAGACCCAGTACTTC	CASSNHGLAGVLGETQYF
TRBV14	NA	TRBJ2-5	once	TGTGCCAGCAGCCACGATTCAGGGGCCTGGGAGACCCAGTACTTC	CASSHDSGAWETQYF
TRBV28	TRBD2	TRBJ2-1	NA	TGTGCCAGCAGAGGGACTAGCGGGGGGGCACGCTCCTACAATGAGCAGTTCTTC	CASRGTSGGARSYNEQFF
TRBV4-2	NA	TRBJ1-5	NA	TGTGCCAGCAGCCTAGTAGGGGCAACGAATAGCAATCAGCCCCAGCATTTT	CASSLVGATNSNQPQHF